This record looks at one T cell receptor beta chain sequence and its context. This record comes from a study of blood T cell repertoires in COVID-19. Sequencing was performed with immunoSEQ multiplex PCR; in TCRdb, only in-frame clones are kept and a portion is missing. The data show hundreds of thousands of clones, approximately 81% seen once. The source of this sequence is a woman between 25 and 40 years old who had been exposed to COVID-19. Material for sequencing was PBMCs or T cells enriched from blood (not recorded which).

For the CDR3, the DNA is TGTGCCAGCAGTTTTGTATTGGGACAGGGGGGCGGCTACACCTTC. Translation: CASSFVLGQGGGYTF. The gene calls are TRBV28 and TRBJ1-2; 11 nucleotides match TRBD1. Per the germline V gene, CDR1 is MDHEN and CDR2 is SYDVKM. After removal of 3 bases from V and 8 bases from J, the junction contained 8 bases not matched to a gene. The length of the CDR3 is 15 residues.